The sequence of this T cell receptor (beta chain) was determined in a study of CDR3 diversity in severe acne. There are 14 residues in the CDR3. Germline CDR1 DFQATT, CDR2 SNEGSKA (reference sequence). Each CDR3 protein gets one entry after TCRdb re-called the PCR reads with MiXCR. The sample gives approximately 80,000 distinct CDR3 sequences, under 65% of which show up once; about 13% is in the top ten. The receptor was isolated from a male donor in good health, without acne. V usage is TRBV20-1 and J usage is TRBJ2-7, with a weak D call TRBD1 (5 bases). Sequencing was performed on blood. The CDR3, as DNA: TGCAGAGAGTCGCAGGGCCTACCCACCTACGAGCAGTACTTC. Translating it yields CRESQGLPTYEQYF.